What follows are 12 T cell receptor beta chains derived from one specimen sequenced in a study of blood T cell repertoires in COVID-19. Sequencing was performed with immunoSEQ multiplex PCR; in TCRdb, only in-frame clones are kept and a portion is missing. The sample lists over 85,000 clones, over 75% occurring once. The sequenced material came from peripheral blood. These receptors all stem from a woman older than 75 with acute or convalescent COVID-19.

The chain recombines TRBV7-2 with TRBJ1-5; D ambiguous. Trimming removed 0 bases from V and 9 bases from J, with 12 bases in between. The CDR3 covers 14 residues. Germline assignment: CDR1 SGHTA and CDR2 FQGNSA. CDR3: CASSLAVTRGPQHF. CDR3 DNA: TGTGCCAGCAGCTTAGCAGTGACCCGAGGGCCCCAGCATTTT.

This clone has a handful of counts. This chain connects TRBV19 to TRBJ1-4; D is uncertain. Germline CDR1 LNHDA, CDR2 SQIVND (reference sequence). The CDR3 has 13 amino acids. V was cut by 3 bases and J by 7 bases, with 9 bases left in between. As DNA, the CDR3 is TGTGCCAGTAGTATTAGCCCTGGTGAAAAACTGTTTTTT. Encoded protein: CASSISPGEKLFF.

This clone was picked up a small number of times. The chain has TRBV11-2 and TRBJ2-3; the D gene is possibly TRBD1 (6 bases). V lost 2 bases to trimming and J lost 3 bases, with 9 bases between them. Germline CDR1 and CDR2: SGHAT and FQNNGV. This CDR3 has 14 residues. Here the CDR3 DNA reads TGTGCCAGCAGCTTATACAGGGAGACAGATACGCAGTATTTT. Its translation: CASSLYRETDTQYF.

The genes are TRBV2 and TRBJ1-6; D perhaps matches TRBD1 (5 bases). V was trimmed by 2 bases and J by 11 bases, leaving 19 bases between them. Germline CDR1 reads SNHLY; CDR2 reads FYNNEI. The CDR3 is 16 residues long. The CDR3 loop reads CASSEQGRVSGAPLHF. DNA for the CDR3: TGTGCCAGCAGTGAACAGGGTCGTGTCTCGGGTGCACCCCTCCACTTT.

The gene calls are TRBV9 and TRBJ1-2; TRBD1 agrees at 9 bases. The V and J ends lost 0 bases and 5 bases, in that order; junction bases with no gene match: 2. The germline CDR1 and CDR2 sequences are SGDLS and YYNGEE. The length of the CDR3 is 14 residues. CDR3 amino acids: CASSVVGQGYGYTF. The DNA of the CDR3 is TGTGCCAGCAGCGTAGTGGGACAGGGATATGGCTACACCTTC.

The V and J genes are TRBV18 and TRBJ1-5; unclear D gene. V lost 2 bases and J lost 1, with 12 bases in between. The CDR3 loop spans 16 amino acids. Germline V lookup: CDR1 KGHSH, CDR2 LQKENI. Here the CDR3 reads CASSPNHAGSNQPQHF. The CDR3, as DNA: TGTGCCAGCTCACCAAATCATGCGGGGAGCAATCAGCCCCAGCATTTT.

This clone has a single count. The sample has other DNA sequences that encode this CDR3 too. The chain carries TRBV7-2 and TRBJ1-2; 9 bases are shared with TRBD1. The V and J ends lost 5 bases and 2 bases, in that order; junction bases with no gene match: 3. Germline V gene lookup returns CDR1 SGHTA and CDR2 FQGNSA. The CDR3 totals 14 residues. The CDR3 here is CASSPGQGNYGYTF. In DNA, the CDR3 is TGTGCCAGCAGCCCCGGACAGGGGAACTATGGCTACACCTTC.

V usage is TRBV18 and J usage is TRBJ1-1; 9 nucleotides align to TRBD1. Germline values: CDR1 KGHSH, CDR2 LQKENI. This CDR3 contains 16 residues. Trimming at V came to 6 bases and at J to 0 bases, leaving 8 bases not matched to a gene. The CDR3 DNA sequence: TGTGCCAGCTCGCTACAGGGGGCTGGGATGAACACTGAAGCTTTCTTT. This translates into CASSLQGAGMNTEAFF.

The chain has TRBV19 and TRBJ1-2, with a possible D match to TRBD1 (6 bases). V lost 10 bases and J lost 5, with 11 bases in between. CDR1 LNHDA and CDR2 SQIVND come from the germline V gene (reference sequence). This CDR3 region has 11 residues. This chain's CDR3 is CATSTGYGYTF. The CDR3 coding sequence is TGTGCCACCTCGACAGGATATGGCTACACCTTC.

This chain uses TRBV16 with TRBJ2-1; D perhaps matches TRBD1 (6 bases). V lost 5 bases, J lost 0 bases, and 11 bases lay in between. Germline V CDR1 and CDR2: KGHSY, FQNENV. This CDR3 region has 15 residues. The chain's CDR3 is CASSSVGGSYNEQFF. The CDR3 bases are TGTGCCAGCAGCTCGGTAGGGGGCTCCTACAATGAGCAGTTCTTC.

This chain uses TRBV2 with TRBJ1-2; TRBD1 aligns across 7 bases. Per the germline V gene, CDR1 is SNHLY and CDR2 is FYNNEI. V was pared by 11 bases and J by 3 bases, with 6 bases of the junction left unmatched. The CDR3 spans 12 residues. CDR3 bases: TGTGCCGGTAAAGGACAGGACTATGGCTACACCTTC. It yields the protein CAGKGQDYGYTF.

This chain connects TRBV27 to TRBJ2-7; D may be TRBD1 (5 bases). V was cut by 5 bases and J by 6 bases, with 14 bases left in between. Germline V gene sequence: CDR1 MNHEY, CDR2 SMNVEV (reference sequence). The CDR3 is made up of 13 amino acids. The CDR3 region is CASSQRSGFEQYF. The CDR3 DNA is TGTGCCAGCAGTCAACGCTCAGGGTTCGAGCAGTACTTC.